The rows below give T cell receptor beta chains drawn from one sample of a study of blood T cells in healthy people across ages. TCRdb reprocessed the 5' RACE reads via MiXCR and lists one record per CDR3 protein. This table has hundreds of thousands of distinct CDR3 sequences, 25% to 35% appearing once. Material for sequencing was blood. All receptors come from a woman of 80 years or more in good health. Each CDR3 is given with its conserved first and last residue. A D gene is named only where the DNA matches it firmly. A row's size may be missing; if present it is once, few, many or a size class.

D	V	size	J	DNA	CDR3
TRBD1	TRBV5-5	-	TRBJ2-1	TGTGCCAGCAGCTCGCCCAGGGGGAGAGAGCAGTTCTTC	CASSSPRGREQFF
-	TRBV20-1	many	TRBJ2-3	TGCAGTGCTGGGAACCCAGGGAGCACAGATACGCAGTATTTT	CSAGNPGSTDTQYF
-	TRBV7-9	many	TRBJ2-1	TGTGCCAGCAGCTTTGGGTACAATGAGCAGTTCTTC	CASSFGYNEQFF
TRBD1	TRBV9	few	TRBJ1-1	TGTGCCAGCAGCGTAGCAGTGACAGGGGCCACTGAAGCTTTCTTT	CASSVAVTGATEAFF
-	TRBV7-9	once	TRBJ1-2	TGTGCCAGCAGCAGACGGACAGTGACCTATGGCTACACCTTC	CASSRRTVTYGYTF
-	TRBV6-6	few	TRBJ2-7	TGTGCCAGCAGTGATTCCTACTCCTACAATGAGCAGTACTTC	CASSDSYSYNEQYF
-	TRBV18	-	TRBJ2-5	TGTGCCAGCTCACCACCCCGAGGGCCCGGGGTGGAGACCCAGTACTTC	CASSPPRGPGVETQYF
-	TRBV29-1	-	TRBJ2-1	TGCAGCGTTGAAGAATGGGGGCCTTACAATGAGCAGTTCTTC	CSVEEWGPYNEQFF
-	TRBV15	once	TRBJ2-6	TGTGCCGTCAGGGGCTTTGGGGCCAACGTCCTGACTTTC	CAVRGFGANVLTF
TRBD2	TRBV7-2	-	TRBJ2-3	TGTGCCAGCAGCCTCGGGACTAGGAGAGATACGCAGTATTTT	CASSLGTRRDTQYF
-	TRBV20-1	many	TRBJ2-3	TGCAGTGCTAGTACGGGAACCGCGGGACCCGGAACGAACACAGATACGCAGTATTTT	CSASTGTAGPGTNTDTQYF
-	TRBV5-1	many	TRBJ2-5	TGCGCCAGCAGCTTAGGGGAGCGGCAAGAGACCCAGTACTTC	CASSLGERQETQYF
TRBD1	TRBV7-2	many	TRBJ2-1	TGTGCCAGCAGCGACGGGACAGGGTATGGTAATGAGCAGTTCTTC	CASSDGTGYGNEQFF
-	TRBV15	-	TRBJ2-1	TGTGCCACCAGCAGAGGCTTGCGCGCTCCCAACTACAATGAGCAGTTCTTC	CATSRGLRAPNYNEQFF
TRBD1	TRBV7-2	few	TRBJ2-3	TGTGCCAGCAGCCTACACGGACAGGGCACAGATACGCAGTATTTT	CASSLHGQGTDTQYF
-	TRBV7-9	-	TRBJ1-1	TGTGCCAGCAGGTACTCCTCGGGGGGCACTGAAGCTTTCTTT	CASRYSSGGTEAFF
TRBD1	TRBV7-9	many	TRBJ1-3	TGTGCCAGCACCCCAAGGGGAACAGGGGCTGGAAACACCATATATTTT	CASTPRGTGAGNTIYF
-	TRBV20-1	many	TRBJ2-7	TGCAGTGCTAGTAGGGTCAGTGGCTACGAGCAGTACTTC	CSASRVSGYEQYF
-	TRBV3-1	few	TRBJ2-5	TGTGCCAGCAGCCACCCCCAAGAGACCCAGTACTTC	CASSHPQETQYF
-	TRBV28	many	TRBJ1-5	TGTGCCAGCAGTTTGGCCCTGTTGCCCCAGCATTTT	CASSLALLPQHF
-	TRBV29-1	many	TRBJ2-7	TGCAGCGTTGGCGTCGGCAGGGGAGCCTACGAGCAGTACTTC	CSVGVGRGAYEQYF
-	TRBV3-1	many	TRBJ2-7	TGTGCCAGCAGCCAAGTCCCGGGGAGGTTATTATCCTACGAGCAGTACTTC	CASSQVPGRLLSYEQYF
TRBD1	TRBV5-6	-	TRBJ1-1	TGTGCCAGCAGCTCGGGACAGCGCATCACTGAAGCTTTCTTT	CASSSGQRITEAFF
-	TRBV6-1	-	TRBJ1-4	TGTGCCAGCAGGGGAGGGGTCACTAATGAAAAACTGTTTTTT	CASRGGVTNEKLFF
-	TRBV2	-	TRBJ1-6	TGTGCCAGCATTCAGGAATTCACCTATAATTCACCCCTCCACTTT	CASIQEFTYNSPLHF
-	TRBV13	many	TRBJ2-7	TGTGCCAGCAGCTTTACGAGGGTGGAGGGCTCCTACGAGCAGTACTTC	CASSFTRVEGSYEQYF
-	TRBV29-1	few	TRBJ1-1	TGCAGCGTTTCTGGCGGGGGAACTGAAGCTTTCTTT	CSVSGGGTEAFF
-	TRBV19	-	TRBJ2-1	TGTGCCAGCCGAGACAAGCCAGGGGCGGTTTATGAGCAGTTCTTC	CASRDKPGAVYEQFF
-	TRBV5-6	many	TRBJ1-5	TGTGCCAGCAGCTCCCGTCTCCCCAATCAGCCCCAGCATTTT	CASSSRLPNQPQHF
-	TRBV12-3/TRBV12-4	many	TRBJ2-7	TGTGCCAACCGAAGACAGACCTACGAGCAGTACTTC	CANRRQTYEQYF
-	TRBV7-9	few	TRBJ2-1	TGTTCCAGCAGCTCTTACAATGAGCAGTTCTTC	CSSSSYNEQFF
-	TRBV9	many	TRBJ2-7	TGTGCCAGCAGCGTAGGAAGTGCCTCCTACGAGCAGTACTTC	CASSVGSASYEQYF
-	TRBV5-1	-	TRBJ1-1	TGCGCCAGCAGCTTGACGGGCCAGGGCAAAACTGAAGCTTTCTTT	CASSLTGQGKTEAFF
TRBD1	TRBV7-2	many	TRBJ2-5	TGTGCCAGCAGCAAAACCGGGACAGCTTTTCAAGAGACCCAGTACTTC	CASSKTGTAFQETQYF
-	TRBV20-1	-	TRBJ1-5	TGCAGTGCCAAACTACAGGGTTTGGGCAATCAGCCCCAGCATTTT	CSAKLQGLGNQPQHF
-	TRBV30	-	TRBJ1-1	TGTGCCTGGACCCCATCGCAAATGAACACTGAAGCTTTCTTT	CAWTPSQMNTEAFF
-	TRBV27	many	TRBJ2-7	TGTGCCAGCAGTTTAGCGGCGGTAAGCGAGCAGTACTTC	CASSLAAVSEQYF
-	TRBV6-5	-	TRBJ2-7	TGTGCCAGCAGTTACTCAACACCTGGGTACCGCGGGACAGAACGCTACGAGCAGTACTTC	CASSYSTPGYRGTERYEQYF
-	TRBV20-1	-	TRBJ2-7	TGCAGTGCTAGGCCTCCTTTAGCCGGAGCCTACGAGCAGTACTTC	CSARPPLAGAYEQYF
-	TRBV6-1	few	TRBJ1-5	TGTGCCACCCAGTCCCCTCAGGGTTTGCGCAATCAGCCCCAGCATTTT	CATQSPQGLRNQPQHF
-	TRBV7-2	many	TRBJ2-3	TGTGCCAGCAGCTTATTTGGGGGCATCACAGATACGCAGTATTTT	CASSLFGGITDTQYF
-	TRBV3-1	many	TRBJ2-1	TGTGCCAGCAGCCATGTCGGGGGCAGGGCCCCGAAACCTGAGCAGTTCTTC	CASSHVGGRAPKPEQFF
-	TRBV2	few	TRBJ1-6	TGTGCCAGCAGTGACCGGCCGCAGGTCCGCCCCCTCCACTTT	CASSDRPQVRPLHF
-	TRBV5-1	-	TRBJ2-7	TGCGCCAGCAGCTTACTGGACAACTACGAGCAGTACTTC	CASSLLDNYEQYF
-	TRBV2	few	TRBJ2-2	TGTGCCAGCAGTGTGTTCCTTCTTGCACAAGGTCAGAGAAACACCGGGGAGCTGTTTTTT	CASSVFLLAQGQRNTGELFF
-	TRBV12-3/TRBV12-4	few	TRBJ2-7	TGTGCCAGCAGTTTTCTGGCGCGGTACGAGCAGTACTTC	CASSFLARYEQYF